This TCR beta chain emerged from a study of shared clonotypes between healthy human individuals. TCRdb's copy holds only in-frame clones and misses some; the assay was immunoSEQ multiplex PCR. This sample carries more than 400,000 clones, almost 80% of them seen once, and the ten largest clones take more than 10%. The CDR3 covers 17 residues. CDR1 and CDR2 (germline): LGHNA, YNFKEQ. Unmatched junction bases numbered 10, after V lost 4 bases and J lost 2 bases. This sequence originates from a woman aged 40-49 years in good health. Some clones in this sample may be carry-over from other donors' samples. V and J are TRBV4-2 and TRBJ2-5; 10 nucleotides match TRBD2. The sequenced sample consisted of PBMCs. The CDR3 DNA reads TGTGCCAGCAGCCTAAACCCTAGCGGGAGCGGACAAGAGACCCAGTACTTC. The encoded protein is CASSLNPSGSGQETQYF.